The rows below give T cell receptor beta chains drawn from one sample of a study of vaccination and CD4 T cells after COVID-19. These receptors have no identified antigens. TCRdb re-derived calls from the PCR reads in MiXCR, one entry per CDR3 protein. The data show about 12,000 distinct CDR3 sequences, with roughly four fifths seen just once and roughly 20% held by the top ten. Sequenced material: CD4+ T cells from blood, cultured in vitro. These receptors were obtained from a human donor who had recovered from COVID-19. Both conserved end residues are trimmed from each CDR3. Size tells how often a clone was seen (once, few, many) or the class of an expanded clone, and some rows leave it out.

clone size	J gene	V gene	CDR3 protein
-	TRBJ2-4	TRBV6-1	ASSTRELAKNIQY
-	TRBJ2-2	TRBV7-3	ASSPRTGGTGELF
-	TRBJ1-3	TRBV28	ASRHRGSGNTIY
-	TRBJ1-1	TRBV10-1	ATRTAKNTEAF
-	TRBJ2-5	TRBV6-1	ASMGLETQY
-	TRBJ1-1	TRBV19	ASSIGRGGTEAF
once	TRBJ2-2	TRBV7-2	ASRVGASGELF
-	TRBJ2-3	TRBV20-1	SAWDGVFGTDTQY
-	TRBJ1-1	TRBV6-1	ASSLTQVLFTEAF
-	TRBJ1-2	TRBV20-1	SARVSGFYGYT
-	TRBJ2-2	TRBV7-2	ASSYRRPNTGELF
-	TRBJ1-5	TRBV6-2/TRBV6-3	ASSYDRGRNQPQH
-	TRBJ2-2	TRBV12-3/TRBV12-4	ASSPQQDTGELF
once	TRBJ2-6	TRBV24-1	ATSDLDRGLEANVLT
few	TRBJ2-7	TRBV7-2	ASSLQPYEQY
few	TRBJ1-4	TRBV20-1	SARGVGPLF
-	TRBJ1-4	TRBV20-1	SASGQQGWGEKLF
-	TRBJ2-3	TRBV29-1	SVERTGADTQY
few	TRBJ2-7	TRBV7-9	ASSLEGGSSYEQY
few	TRBJ2-2	TRBV6-1	ASSRQGADTGELF
-	TRBJ1-6	TRBV20-1	SAAGQGGNSPLH
-	TRBJ1-2	TRBV6-2/TRBV6-3	ASSYSTGFHGYT
-	TRBJ1-3	TRBV20-1	SANRGNTIY
-	TRBJ1-2	TRBV7-2	ASSQVHTLMGPNYGYT
-	TRBJ1-2	TRBV27	ASSPESPSLGGYT
-	TRBJ1-5	TRBV12-3/TRBV12-4	ASSLVTGLGQPQH
-	TRBJ1-2	TRBV7-6	ASSLSGQGMGGYT
-	TRBJ1-2	TRBV6-4	ASSRFRGADPRGYT
-	TRBJ2-5	TRBV6-1	ASKVFGLGGETQY
-	TRBJ2-5	TRBV28	ASSSPRQGVGETQY
-	TRBJ2-1	TRBV9	ASSVSAGASWEQF
-	TRBJ2-7	TRBV27	ASSRGGAVQGEQY
-	TRBJ1-3	TRBV6-1	ASSAPPLGNTIY
-	TRBJ2-3	TRBV20-1	SAMTSANTDTQY
-	TRBJ1-5	TRBV10-2	ASRAHKGQGGSNQPQH
-	TRBJ2-2	TRBV7-9	ASTFGSTGELF
-	TRBJ1-5	TRBV19	ASSIGSSNQPQH
-	TRBJ2-5	TRBV15	ATSYRERMGTQY
-	TRBJ2-5	TRBV20-1	SAFPGLAGPWETQY
-	TRBJ2-3	TRBV19	ASSIGRRQY
-	TRBJ2-1	TRBV6-2/TRBV6-3	ASSFRVGGDEQF